This T cell receptor beta chain was found in a study of control samples from healthy donors and cancer patients (dated by TCRdb to 2020 to 2022). The CDR3 goes from the cysteine to the phenylalanine over 13 residues. Only the CDR3 DNA is retained, 39 bases long and in frame from the first base. Trimming takes 1 base from V and 4 bases from J, and the germline ends sit 5 bases apart. CDR1 and CDR2 (SGHAT, FQNNGV) derive from the germline V gene. Only one count was recorded for this clone. The antigen it recognizes is unknown. Base qualities are not provided; no much larger clone lies one nucleotide away. Library generation was performed with the immunoSEQ multiplex PCR assay. The table was pulled from immuneACCESS by TCRdb, which kept in-frame rearrangements only. Such tables lose some clones; where checked, under half of the loss comes from unresolved V genes, and the rest has no known cause. The sample has about 85,000 clones on record, approximately 91% of them singletons. The top ten hold less than 8.5% of the sample.

The sequenced sample was blood. The clonotype originates from a woman aged 55-69 years in good health. The chain uses TRBV11-2 and TRBJ2-1, with the D gene uncertain. The CDR3 here reads CASSLGNYNEQFF. The DNA is TGTGCCAGCAGCTTAGGGAATTACAATGAGCAGTTCTTC.